This T cell receptor (beta chain) was retrieved from a study of cytomegalovirus exposure and HLA in healthy donors (dated by TCRdb to between 2016 and 2019). For context, the study as a whole: According to an earlier analysis of several hundred of the donors, 150 million to 200 million T cells yielded 120 million or so unique TCR beta sequences and about 300 Gb of sequence data. Typing coverage differed by locus: A, B, C, DRB1 and DQB1 were typed in roughly 620-630 donors, DQA1 in 500 to 550, DPA1 in approximately 600, and DPB1 in roughly 450. In an earlier analysis of roughly 540 of the donors, high-throughput TCR beta sequencing was used to judge whether each TCR beta V gene segment behaved as functional or pseudogenic. All discovery cohort repertoires had been generated on a single sequencing platform. HLA typing covered class I and class II loci at four-digit resolution. To predict cytomegalovirus infection status, the study brought together high-throughput TCR immunosequencing, statistical association of individual TCRs with disease status, and machine learning. The study profiled the T cell repertoires of hundreds of subjects by immunosequencing and related them to cytomegalovirus serostatus. Genome-wide SNP genotypes for about 65% of the 666 donors were used in a later genetic analysis, which treated that subset as a discovery cohort. Of the roughly 400 genotyped donors, roughly 80% fell in the genetic ancestry cluster associated with self-reported Caucasian donors. A separate validation cohort of 100 to 150 different subjects was used in addition to the approximately 700-subject first cohort. In the later analysis, no new phenotypic data were used to find candidate immune exposures; instead, reliance was placed on TCR beta sequences and their occurrence across donors. An early release that covered around 590 HLA-typed donors contained approximately 300 gigabases of sequencing data and tens of millions of unique TCR sequences. In a later analysis, previously published TCR beta repertoires from several hundred donors were re-analyzed and high-resolution HLA genotyping was added so that TCR occurrence patterns could be studied. Donor age, sex, ethnicity and CMV serostatus were compiled alongside the repertoire data. Roughly 5 DR-DQ haplotypes were handled as single units for association and clustering, since linkage in the cohort was strong. Among around 400 genotyped donors of the cohort, an average of approximately 240,000 unique TCR beta nucleotide sequences was sequenced per donor, of which 15% to 20% were non-productive. The aim of the study was to test whether cataloging public T cell receptors could identify signatures of past pathogen exposure.

The cohort comprised some 680 healthy bone marrow donors. At the time of sampling, every cohort member was nominally healthy, though immune exposures that went unrecorded were likely present. The donor tested CMV seropositive and was one of the 289 seropositive cohort members. A peripheral blood sample was collected from each donor, and TCR beta sequencing was performed on peripheral blood mononuclear cells. Genomic DNA extraction from the blood cell samples was performed with the Qiagen DNeasy Blood Extraction Kit. General conclusions and limits of the study: In a later genetic analysis, a missense DCLRE1C variant was associated with V-gene and J-gene trimming of TCR beta chains, and the association was replicated in an independent cohort. Most TCR sequences were seen in very few donors, while some public TCRs were found in many individuals. A later analysis associated about 17,000 TCR beta sequences with specific HLA alleles at a false discovery rate of 0.05. The cohort was sequenced for TCR beta chains only, and without alpha or paired-chain data the features that could be detected were limited. Immune exposure information for the cohort was limited to CMV serostatus. A further reported finding was that TCR beta sequences accurately predicted the HLA-A and HLA-B alleles for most subjects in the first cohort. A few of the identified cytomegalovirus-associated TCR beta chains were confirmed in vitro to be specific for cytomegalovirus antigens. Because HLA typing was unavailable for some donors at each locus, only the typed subset was used in association tests. In a later analysis, HLA-associated TCR beta chains were found to be more clonally expanded and to have lower generation probabilities than equally common non-associated chains. In a later analysis, several top co-occurrence clusters were reported to appear linked to parvovirus B19, influenza, CMV and Epstein-Barr virus. Because the 87-base-pair reads could not distinguish some IMGT-functional V segments, including TRBV6-2 and TRBV6-3, those segments were excluded. Correlated functional status among segregating V segments might reflect linkage disequilibrium, but an unknown experimental factor could not be ruled out. The classifier was reported to diagnose cytomegalovirus status with high specificity and sensitivity in both the original cohort and the validation cohort. According to a later analysis, most CMV-associated TCR beta chains appeared to be HLA-restricted, and the HLA associations seemed to be driven largely by CMV exposure. According to the authors, the approach could potentially be generalized to other disease states and immunological phenotypes. When HLA alleles, especially DR and DQ, strongly co-occurred, attributing TCR associations to individual alleles was difficult. A later analysis found that TCR association rates varied across HLA loci, with DRB1 alleles showing the most associated TCRs and HLA-C alleles the fewest. In a later genetic analysis, fewer N-insertions in productive TCRs were reported among donors in an Asian-associated ancestry cluster than the 666-donor mean. A cluster of highly shared sequence variants was judged likely to represent a technical artifact of the sequencing pipeline. An earlier analysis of approximately 570 of the donors showed that most TCR beta V segments appeared in productive rearrangements either about 90% or about 30% of the time, which broadly matched IMGT annotations. In the study, some 180 TCR beta chains were listed as associated with cytomegalovirus. Sequencing depth was assumed to be roughly uniform across donors in the presence/absence analyses, though that assumption may not hold. The earlier analysis of about 600 of the donors excluded seventeen rarely observed V segments, including chromosome 9 orphons, because counts were too low.

The germline V gene sets CDR1 to MDHEN and CDR2 to SYDVKM. Its CDR3 holds 18 amino acids, cysteine through phenylalanine. Here the CDR3 DNA is all that survives: 54 bases in frame from base 1. At the junction V is shortened by 2 bases and J by 5 bases; bases outside the gene matches: 11. Turning to this clone: Its antigen target is currently unknown. No clone much larger than this one lies a single base away; base qualities are absent.

Library construction relied on the immunoSEQ multiplex PCR assay. A mixture of 60 forward primers for TCR Vbeta segments and 13 reverse primers for TCR Jbeta segments was used in the multiplex PCR. Amplification of the CDR3 region of rearranged TCR beta genes was performed with a multiplex PCR assay on genomic DNA. On the Illumina HiSeq System, the amplified TCR beta libraries were sequenced as 87-base-pair reads. The authors processed their data as follows. Across the 666 repertoires, a later analysis counted approximately 83 million unique TCR beta chains, approximately 10 million of which were shared by at least two donors. Raw reads were error-corrected and collapsed into unique sequences by a nearest-neighbor algorithm in which closely related sequences were merged to remove PCR and sequencing errors. Alignment of CDR3 sequences to IMGT reference sequences was used to assign V, D and J gene segments. For a sequence to be retained, a match of at least six nucleotides was required to both a V gene segment and a J gene segment. Rearrangements were called productive when the CDR3 lacked stop codons and stayed in frame with V and J; all others were non-productive. Following IMGT convention, CDR3 was defined as the stretch from the second conserved V-encoded cysteine to the conserved J-encoded phenylalanine. Sequences without an unambiguous match to a single V gene segment were excluded from the earlier analysis of 587 of the donors. In an earlier analysis of a few hundred of the donors, V segments were called functional above 56.7% productive rearrangements and were called segregating when the between-donor standard deviation exceeded 5%. A statistical classification framework was developed to diagnose cytomegalovirus status using the catalog of TCR beta chain sequences. V and J gene assignment, in a later analysis, came from comparing TCR nucleotide sequences with IMGT/GENE-DB human TR gene sequences. In a later analysis, CDR3 sequences and most-parsimonious VDJ recombination scenarios were assigned using the TCRdist pipeline. In a later analysis, each TCR beta chain was defined by its CDR3 amino acid sequence together with its V-gene family, and reads lacking a unique V-gene family were excluded. A later analysis removed 550 to 650 highly shared, low-generation-probability nucleotide sequences to deal with suspected cross-contamination and a sequencing artifact. In a later analysis, a clonal expansion index for each public chain was calculated from normalized within-repertoire ranks of inferred template counts. In a later analysis, generation probabilities were computed with a VDJ recombination model fitted to out-of-frame rearrangements, and the resulting probabilities were checked against IGoR. A later analysis scored TCR-TCR, TCR-HLA and TCR-CMV co-occurrence with hypergeometric tests, applying a repertoire-size bias correction to TCR pairs. A later analysis estimated false discovery rates by permuting HLA or CMV assignments 20 times. In a later analysis, co-occurring TCRs were grouped using DBSCAN, and TCRdist sequence similarity was added for clustering within HLA-allele-positive subsets. Repertoires with fewer than 30,000 or more than 120,000 public chains, plus five repertoires with anomalous nucleotide sharing, were excluded from co-occurrence clustering. TCRdb mirrors the immuneACCESS table, restricted to in-frame sequences. Some clones are absent from its copies; in checked studies, under half trace to an unresolved V gene, and the reason for the others is unknown. V and J calls and clone size are as listed in that table; D and trimming were resolved from the DNA. The sample data list about 120,000 clones, and 75% of these were observed just once. 2.9% of the sample is held by the ten biggest clonotypes.

The sample was PBMCs. The receptor was isolated from a woman between 35 and 50 years old in good health and CMV-seropositive. The chain links TRBV28 with TRBJ2-2; TRBD1 fits 10 bases in the junction. The DNA is TGTGCCAGCAGTTTAGGTATAGATTGGGACAGGGGAACCGGGGAGCTGTTTTTT. Its protein product is CASSLGIDWDRGTGELFF.